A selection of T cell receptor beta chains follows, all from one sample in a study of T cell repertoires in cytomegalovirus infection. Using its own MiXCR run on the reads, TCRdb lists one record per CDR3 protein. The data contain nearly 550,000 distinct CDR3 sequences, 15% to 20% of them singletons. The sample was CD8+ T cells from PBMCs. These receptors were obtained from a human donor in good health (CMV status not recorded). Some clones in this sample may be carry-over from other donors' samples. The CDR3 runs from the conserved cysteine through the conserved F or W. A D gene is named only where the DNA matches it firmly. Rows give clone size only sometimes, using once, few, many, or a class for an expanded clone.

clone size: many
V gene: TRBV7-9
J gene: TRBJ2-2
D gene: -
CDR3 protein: CASSLSEAGELFF
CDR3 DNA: TGTGCCAGCAGCTTATCAGAGGCCGGGGAGCTGTTTTTT

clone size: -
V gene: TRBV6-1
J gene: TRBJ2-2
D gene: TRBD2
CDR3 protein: CASMRLAGGTGELFF
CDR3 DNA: TGTGCCAGCATGCGACTAGCGGGAGGCACCGGGGAGCTGTTTTTT

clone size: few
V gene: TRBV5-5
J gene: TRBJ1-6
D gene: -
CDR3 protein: CASSLRWGKSYNSPLHF
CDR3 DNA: TGTGCCAGCAGCTTGCGCTGGGGGAAGTCCTATAATTCACCCCTCCACTTT

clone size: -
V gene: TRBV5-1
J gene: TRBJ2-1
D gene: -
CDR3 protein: CASSLDRVAGNEQFF
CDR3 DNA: TGCGCCAGCAGCTTGGACAGGGTTGCTGGCAATGAGCAGTTCTTC

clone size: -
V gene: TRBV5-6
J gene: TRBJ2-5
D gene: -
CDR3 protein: CASSSSLVETQYF
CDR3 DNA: TGTGCCAGCAGCTCCTCCCTTGTAGAGACCCAGTACTTC

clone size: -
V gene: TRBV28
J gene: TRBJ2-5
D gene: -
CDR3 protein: CAIFIGETQYF
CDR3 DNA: TGTGCCATCTTTATAGGGGAGACCCAGTACTTC

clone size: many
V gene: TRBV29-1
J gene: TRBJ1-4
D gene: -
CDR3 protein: CSGMGPNEKLFF
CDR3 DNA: TGCAGCGGGATGGGACCGAATGAAAAACTGTTTTTT

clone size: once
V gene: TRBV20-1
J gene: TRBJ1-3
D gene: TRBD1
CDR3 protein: CSAQDRHPAGNTIYF
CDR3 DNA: TGCAGTGCCCAGGACAGGCACCCCGCGGGAAACACCATATATTTT

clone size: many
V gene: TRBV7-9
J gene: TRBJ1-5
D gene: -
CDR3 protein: CASSPDSGNQPQHF
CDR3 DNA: TGTGCCAGCAGCCCGGACAGCGGCAATCAGCCCCAGCATTTT

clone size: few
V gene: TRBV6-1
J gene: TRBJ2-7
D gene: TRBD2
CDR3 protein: CASSEAVGGLAGGDEQYF
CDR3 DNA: TGTGCCAGCAGTGAAGCAGTTGGGGGACTAGCGGGAGGAGACGAGCAGTACTTC

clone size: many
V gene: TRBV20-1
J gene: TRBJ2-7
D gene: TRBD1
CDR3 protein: CSARARDSIYEQYF
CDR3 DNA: TGCAGTGCTAGAGCCCGGGACAGTATTTACGAGCAGTACTTC

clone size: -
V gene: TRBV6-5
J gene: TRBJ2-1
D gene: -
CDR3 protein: CASSSRWDEQFF
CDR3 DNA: TGTGCCAGCAGCTCCCGATGGGATGAGCAGTTCTTC

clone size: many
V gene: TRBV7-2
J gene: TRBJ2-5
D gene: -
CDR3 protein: CASRTKQGSGQETQYF
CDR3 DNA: TGTGCCAGCAGGACGAAGCAGGGCTCCGGGCAAGAGACCCAGTACTTC

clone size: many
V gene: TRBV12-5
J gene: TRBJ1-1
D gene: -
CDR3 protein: CASGFSLQSPIPPQNTEAFF
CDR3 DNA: TGTGCTAGTGGTTTCTCGTTACAGTCCCCAATCCCTCCCCAAAACACTGAAGCTTTCTTT

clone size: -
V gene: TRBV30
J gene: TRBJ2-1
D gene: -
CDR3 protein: CAWSTGSSYNEQFF
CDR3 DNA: TGTGCCTGGAGTACCGGTAGCTCCTACAATGAGCAGTTCTTC